This TCR beta chain is from a study of human T cells and chemical hapten exposure. How the authors handled the data: Sequenced samples showed a median of around 96,000 TCRs each, with counts running from about 20,000 to 690,000. TCRdb called the RACE reads again in MiXCR, with one record for every CDR3 protein. V and J calls and clone size were set by TCRdb, not the authors. The table shows about 120,000 distinct CDR3 sequences, with roughly 12% occurring only once. Concerning this clonotype: Its specificity is not known.

This CDR3 comprises 17 residues. The J segment lost 5 bases and the V segment lost 2 bases, leaving 11 bases of the junction unmatched. Germline CDR1 reads MNHEY; CDR2 reads SVGEGT. Time point reported: pre-sensitization, week 0. Specified treatment: therapeutic diphenylcyclopropenone sensitization with weekly scalp DPC. Study results and caveats: Significantly greater numbers of large CDR3 similarity clusters came from expanded TCRs than from controls.

This chain connects TRBV6-2 or TRBV6-3 to TRBJ1-1; 10 bases fit TRBD1. The TCR originated in a woman aged 18-29 years with alopecia areata. Some clones in this sample may be carry-over from other donors' samples. Here the sequenced sample was whole blood, taken in connection with sensitization to the hapten diphenylcyclopropenone (DPC). The CDR3 loop is CASSYPTGQGEDTEAFF. In DNA form, the CDR3 reads TGTGCCAGCAGTTACCCCACCGGACAGGGGGAGGATACTGAAGCTTTCTTT.